This T cell receptor beta chain emerged from a study of cytomegalovirus exposure and HLA in healthy donors. Study-level results: Later analysis suggested most CMV-associated TCR beta chains were HLA-restricted. Earlier analysis looked at TCR beta V segments, and most were productive about 90% or about 30% of the time. Roughly uniform depth of sequencing across donors was assumed in presence/absence analyses.

Deletions cut 2 bases from V and 8 bases from J, with 12 bases between. This CDR3 spans 13 amino acids. Germline V gene data show CDR1 as KGHSH and CDR2 as LQKENI. Note on this clone: The antigen is not known.

In nominal health when sampled, donors likely had unrecorded immune exposures nonetheless. The PCR made use of 60 Vbeta and 13 Jbeta primers. Clones were sequenced by immunoSEQ multiplex PCR, and TCRdb holds only the in-frame ones, with some missing. The sample lists over 100,000 clones, less than 75% occurring once. The TCR sequence derives from a woman aged 40 to 50 in good health and CMV-seropositive. Sample: PBMCs. The chain joins TRBV18 to TRBJ1-2, with D possibly matching TRBD1 (6 bases). CDR3 sequence: CASSPAGAPGYTF. The DNA of the CDR3 is TGTGCCAGCTCACCAGCGGGGGCGCCGGGCTACACCTTC.